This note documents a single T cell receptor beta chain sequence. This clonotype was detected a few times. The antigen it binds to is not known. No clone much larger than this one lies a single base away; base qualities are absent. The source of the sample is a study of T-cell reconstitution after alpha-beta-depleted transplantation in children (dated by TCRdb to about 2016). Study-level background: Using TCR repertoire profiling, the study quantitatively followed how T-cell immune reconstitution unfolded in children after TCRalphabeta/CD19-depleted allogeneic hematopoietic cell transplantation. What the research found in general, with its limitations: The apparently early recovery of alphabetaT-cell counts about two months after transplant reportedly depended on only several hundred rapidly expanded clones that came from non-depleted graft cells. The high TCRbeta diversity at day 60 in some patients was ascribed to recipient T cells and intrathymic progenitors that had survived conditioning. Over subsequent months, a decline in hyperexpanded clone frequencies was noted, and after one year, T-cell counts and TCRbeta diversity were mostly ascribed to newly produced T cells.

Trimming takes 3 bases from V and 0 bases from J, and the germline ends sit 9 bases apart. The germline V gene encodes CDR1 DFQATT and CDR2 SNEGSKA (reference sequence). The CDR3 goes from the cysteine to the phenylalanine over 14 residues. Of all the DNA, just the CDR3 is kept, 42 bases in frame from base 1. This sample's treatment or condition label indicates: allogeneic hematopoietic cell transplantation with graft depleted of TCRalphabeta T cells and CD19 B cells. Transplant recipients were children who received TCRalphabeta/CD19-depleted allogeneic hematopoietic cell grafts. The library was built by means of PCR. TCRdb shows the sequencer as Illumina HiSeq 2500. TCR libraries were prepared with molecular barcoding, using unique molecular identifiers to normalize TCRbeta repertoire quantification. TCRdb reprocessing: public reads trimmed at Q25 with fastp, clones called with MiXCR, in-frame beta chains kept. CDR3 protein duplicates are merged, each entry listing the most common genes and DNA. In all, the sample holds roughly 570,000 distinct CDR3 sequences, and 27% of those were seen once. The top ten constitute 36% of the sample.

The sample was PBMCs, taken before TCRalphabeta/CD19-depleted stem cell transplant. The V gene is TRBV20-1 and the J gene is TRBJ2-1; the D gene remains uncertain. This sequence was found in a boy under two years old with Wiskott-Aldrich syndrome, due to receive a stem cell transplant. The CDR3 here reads CSARLGNSYNEQFF. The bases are TGCAGTGCTAGGCTAGGCAACTCCTACAATGAGCAGTTCTTC.